One sample yielded the 12 T cell receptor beta chains listed below, sequenced in a study of CD8 T cells in ankylosing spondylitis. MiXCR, run by TCRdb on the 5' RACE reads, gives a single entry per CDR3 protein. The data show about 170,000 distinct CDR3 sequences, about 18% seen once. The sample was blood, either unsorted or a sorted T cell fraction (not recorded which). These TCRs come from a male donor with ankylosing spondylitis or in good health (not recorded which).

This clonotype was counted many times. The chain uses TRBV29-1 and TRBJ2-7; D gene unclear. The CDR3 extends over 11 amino acids. Trimming removed 4 bases at V and 6 bases at J, with 10 bases between. CDR1 is SQVTM, CDR2 ANQGSEA, per germline. CDR3 sequence reads: CSVALTGEQYF. CDR3 bases: TGCAGCGTTGCTCTGACGGGCGAGCAGTACTTC.

This clonotype appeared many times. CDR3 nucleotides: TGTGCCAGCAGTTTATCGTTAGGGGGCTGGGACGAGCAGTACTTC. This gives the protein CASSLSLGGWDEQYF. The V and J genes are TRBV27 and TRBJ2-7; 7 positions match TRBD1. V shed 0 bases, J shed 5 bases, and the junction held 7 bases outside the gene matches. The CDR3 consists of 15 residues. CDR1 is MNHEY, CDR2 SMNVEV, per germline (reference sequence).

This clonotype came up a few times. The chain carries TRBV7-2 and TRBJ1-2; no clear D. CDR1 SGHTA and CDR2 FQGNSA come from the germline V gene. The CDR3 is 12 amino acids. Trimming pared 1 base from V and 4 bases from J, leaving 4 bases between. The CDR3 region has the DNA TGTGCCAGCAGCTTAGACGGCTATGGCTACACCTTC. Translated: CASSLDGYGYTF.

This clonotype was recorded many times. The chain carries TRBV2 and TRBJ1-5; D possibly corresponds to TRBD1 (6 bases). This CDR3 contains 15 residues. Germline-derived CDR1 and CDR2 are SNHLY and FYNNEI. The V gene lost 6 bases and the J gene lost 0 bases, with 12 bases spanning the gap. CDR3 residues: CASSARGYSNQPQHF. As DNA, the CDR3 is TGTGCCAGCAGCGCCAGGGGTTATAGCAATCAGCCCCAGCATTTT.

The chain links TRBV30 to TRBJ1-1, with D hard to call. Looked up from germline, CDR1 is GTSNPN and CDR2 is SVGIG (reference sequence). V was shortened by 4 bases and J by 4 bases, with 13 bases between the two germline ends. This CDR3 spans 13 amino acids. CDR3 sequence reads: CAWTLGTSTEAFF. The CDR3 DNA reads as TGTGCCTGGACTCTCGGCACATCCACTGAAGCTTTCTTT. The variable domain in full, completed from reference TRBV30 and TRBJ1-1, reads SQTIHQWPATLVQPVGSPLSLECTVEGTSNPNLYWYRQAAGRGLQLLFYSVGIGQISSEVPQNLSASRPQDRQFILSSKKLLLSDSGFYLCAWTLGTSTEAFFGQGTRLTVV.

The chain couples TRBV28 to TRBJ2-1, with a tentative D call TRBD2 (5 bases). Germline-derived CDR1 and CDR2 are MDHEN and SYDVKM. V lost 3 bases, J lost 0 bases, and 9 bases lay in between. The CDR3 extends over 15 amino acids. The CDR3 nucleotides are TGTGCCAGCAGTTTTGCGGAGGCCTCCTACAATGAGCAGTTCTTC. Translation gives CASSFAEASYNEQFF.

The V gene is TRBV5-1, the J gene TRBJ2-2, with 9 positions matching TRBD2. The CDR3 is 16 amino acids. The V gene's germline CDR1 is SGHRS and CDR2 YFSETQ. The V segment lost 2 bases and the J segment 9 bases; nucleotides outside the gene matches: 11. This CDR3 is CASSFDGPGLARELFF. The CDR3 coding sequence is TGCGCCAGCAGCTTCGACGGGCCGGGACTAGCAAGGGAGCTGTTTTTT.

This rearrangement joins TRBV12-3 or TRBV12-4 to TRBJ1-5; 7 nucleotides line up with TRBD1. This CDR3 is 15 amino acids long. V was pared by 4 bases and J by 6 bases, with 9 bases of the junction left unmatched. The CDR3 loop reads CASSSQTGISQPQHF. Here the CDR3 DNA reads TGTGCCAGCAGTTCCCAGACAGGGATAAGTCAGCCCCAGCATTTT.

This clonotype was seen repeatedly, ten times or more. The chain employs TRBV12-3 or TRBV12-4 and TRBJ2-4, with a tentative D call TRBD2 (5 bases). The CDR3 has 14 amino acids. Trimming left V 2 bases short and J 3 bases short, with 8 bases between. The DNA of the CDR3 is TGTGCCAGCAGTTTAAACGGGGTCAAAAACATTCAGTACTTC. It yields the protein CASSLNGVKNIQYF.

This clonotype was counted many times. The chain has TRBV20-1 and TRBJ2-6; no clear D. V shed 8 bases and J shed 0 bases, with 8 bases lying between them. CDR3 length equals 13 residues. Germline CDR1 is DFQATT and CDR2 is SNEGSKA (reference sequence). CDR3 amino acids: CSFGLSGANVLTF. In DNA, the CDR3 is TGCAGTTTTGGCCTCTCTGGGGCCAACGTCCTGACTTTC.

This clonotype occurred many times. This chain joins TRBV20-1 and TRBJ2-7; 8 nucleotides agree with TRBD1. Looked up from germline, CDR1 is DFQATT and CDR2 is SNEGSKA (reference sequence). Trimming removed 3 bases from V and 3 bases from J; junction bases left unmatched: 7. The CDR3 is 14 amino acids. This chain's CDR3 is CSARAGGLNYEQYF. CDR3 coding DNA: TGCAGTGCTAGGGCAGGGGGCCTGAACTACGAGCAGTACTTC.

This clonotype was recorded at least ten times. The DNA of the CDR3 is TGTGCCAGCAGTTTCATCAGCCAGCCCCAGCATTTT. Its protein product is CASSFISQPQHF. The J gene is TRBJ1-5, the V gene TRBV12-3 or TRBV12-4; D is unresolved. The CDR3 totals 12 residues. Trimming removed 3 bases from V and 7 bases from J, with 7 bases in between.